These T cell receptor beta chains were read from a single sample in a study of response to subunit inactivated influenza vaccine. MiXCR, applied by TCRdb to the RT-PCR reads, yields one record per CDR3 protein. Of around 600,000 distinct CDR3 sequences in the sample, about 11% were seen once. This sample also appeared in a second study, on T cells expressing NK-cell markers.

Material: PBMCs from blood, obtained on the day of vaccination. The receptor source for this set is a man aged 50-59 years who received an inactivated influenza vaccine. The CDR3 runs from the conserved cysteine through the conserved F or W. The order of the fields is clone size, J gene, V gene, D gene, CDR3 DNA, CDR3 protein. D genes are given only for firm matches. Only part of the rows carry a size: once, few, many, or a class if the clone is expanded.

size: NA; J: TRBJ2-3; V: TRBV4-2; D: TRBD2; DNA: TGTGCCAGCAGCCTAGAGGGACTAGCAGAATCGGATACGCAGTATTTT; CDR3: CASSLEGLAESDTQYF
size: NA; J: TRBJ2-5; V: TRBV12-3/TRBV12-4; D: TRBD2; DNA: TGTGCCAGCAGTTGGGGACTAGCGGGAGAGACCCAGTACTTC; CDR3: CASSWGLAGETQYF
size: few; J: TRBJ2-2; V: TRBV5-5; D: NA; DNA: TGTGCCAGCAGCGACCCCGGGTCCTCAACCGGGGAGCTGTTTTTT; CDR3: CASSDPGSSTGELFF
size: many; J: TRBJ2-3; V: TRBV7-2; D: NA; DNA: TGTGCCAGCAGCTTAGATTCAGCAGATACGCAGTATTTT; CDR3: CASSLDSADTQYF
size: few; J: TRBJ1-1; V: TRBV15; D: NA; DNA: TGTGCCACCAGTAAGGTGAACACTGAAGCTTTCTTT; CDR3: CATSKVNTEAFF
size: few; J: TRBJ2-4; V: TRBV6-2/TRBV6-3; D: NA; DNA: TGTGCCAGCAGTTACTTGGGGCGGCACATTCAGTACTTC; CDR3: CASSYLGRHIQYF
size: many; J: TRBJ2-2; V: TRBV2; D: NA; DNA: TGTGCCAGCACCGGGTACGGGGAGCTGTTTTTT; CDR3: CASTGYGELFF
size: many; J: TRBJ2-3; V: TRBV10-3; D: NA; DNA: TGTGCCATCCGATCAACAGATACGCAGTATTTT; CDR3: CAIRSTDTQYF
size: few; J: TRBJ2-2; V: TRBV20-1; D: NA; DNA: TGCAGTGCTAGAGATGTTGGGGGATCCGGGGAGCTGTTTTTT; CDR3: CSARDVGGSGELFF
size: few; J: TRBJ2-3; V: TRBV15; D: NA; DNA: TGTGCCACCAGCAGAGATCTGGGTCTCGGGAAAAGCACAGATACGCAGTATTTT; CDR3: CATSRDLGLGKSTDTQYF
size: NA; J: TRBJ2-5; V: TRBV28; D: NA; DNA: TGTGCCAGTCAATCGGCGTCCGCAGGACACCACCAAGAGACCCAGTACTTC; CDR3: CASQSASAGHHQETQYF
size: few; J: TRBJ1-2; V: TRBV20-1; D: TRBD1; DNA: TGCAGTGCTAGAGATCTCGCGCCGGACAGGCCTAGGGGTGGCTACACCTTC; CDR3: CSARDLAPDRPRGGYTF
size: many; J: TRBJ1-6; V: TRBV14; D: TRBD1; DNA: TGTGCCAGCAGCGAGACAGGGTATAATTCACCCCTCCACTTT; CDR3: CASSETGYNSPLHF
size: NA; J: TRBJ2-3; V: TRBV4-2; D: NA; DNA: TGTGCCAGCAGCCCGGACAGCCTTTATCGCCCGCCGACTGATATTAGCACAGATACGCAGTATTTT; CDR3: CASSPDSLYRPPTDISTDTQYF
size: few; J: TRBJ1-2; V: TRBV12-3/TRBV12-4; D: TRBD1; DNA: TGTGCCAGCAGCTTCGGGACAGGGAGGTATGGCTACACCTTC; CDR3: CASSFGTGRYGYTF
size: NA; J: TRBJ2-3; V: TRBV20-1; D: TRBD2; DNA: TGCAGTGCTAGGGGGTCTAGCGGGGGTCTACCGGATACGCAGTATTTT; CDR3: CSARGSSGGLPDTQYF
size: few; J: TRBJ2-5; V: TRBV5-1; D: TRBD2; DNA: TGCGCCAGCAGCGCCCTAGCGGGGCCTCAAGAGACCCAGTACTTC; CDR3: CASSALAGPQETQYF
size: few; J: TRBJ2-6; V: TRBV15; D: NA; DNA: TGTGCCACCAGCAGAGGAGGCTCTCCAGGCTTATCTGGGGCCAACGTCCTGACTTTC; CDR3: CATSRGGSPGLSGANVLTF
size: few; J: TRBJ2-3; V: TRBV5-6; D: TRBD2; DNA: TGTGCCAGCAGCCGAGGGACTAGCGGGCGCGGCACAGATACGCAGTATTTT; CDR3: CASSRGTSGRGTDTQYF
size: many; J: TRBJ1-1; V: TRBV19; D: NA; DNA: TGTGCCAGTAGAAAAGGGGGGCCCATGAACACTGAAGCTTTCTTT; CDR3: CASRKGGPMNTEAFF
size: many; J: TRBJ2-2; V: TRBV4-2; D: TRBD1; DNA: TGTGCCAGCAGCCAAGTCCTCAGGGGGCTCGCGAACACCGGGGAGCTGTTTTTT; CDR3: CASSQVLRGLANTGELFF
size: many; J: TRBJ1-1; V: TRBV28; D: NA; DNA: TGTGCCAGCAGGCTATTATGGCTCGGAAACACTGAAGCTTTCTTT; CDR3: CASRLLWLGNTEAFF
size: NA; J: TRBJ1-1; V: TRBV5-1; D: TRBD1; DNA: TGCGCCAGCAGCTTGGCGGGACAGGTGAACACTGAAGCTTTCTTT; CDR3: CASSLAGQVNTEAFF
size: few; J: TRBJ1-1; V: TRBV25-1; D: NA; DNA: TGTGCCAGCAGTGCCTCATGGGAACCTGAAGCTTTCTTT; CDR3: CASSASWEPEAFF
size: few; J: TRBJ2-1; V: TRBV6-2/TRBV6-3; D: TRBD2; DNA: TGTGCCAGCAGTTACTCGTGGCTAGCGGGGGGGCCTTCCTACAATGAGCAGTTCTTC; CDR3: CASSYSWLAGGPSYNEQFF
size: NA; J: TRBJ2-7; V: TRBV6-2/TRBV6-3; D: NA; DNA: TGTGCCAGCAGTTACTCAGGGTTTGAGCAGTACTTC; CDR3: CASSYSGFEQYF
size: NA; J: TRBJ2-1; V: TRBV6-1; D: TRBD1; DNA: TGTGCCCGTCGTCTCACAGGGGGCTCCTACAATGAGCAGTTCTTC; CDR3: CARRLTGGSYNEQFF
size: NA; J: TRBJ2-7; V: TRBV6-1; D: TRBD2; DNA: TGTGCCAGCAGTATCGGGGGGGCCTACGAGCAGTACTTC; CDR3: CASSIGGAYEQYF
size: NA; J: TRBJ1-1; V: TRBV18; D: TRBD1; DNA: TGTGCCAGCCTTTTGACAGGGGGCGACACTGAAGCTTTCTTT; CDR3: CASLLTGGDTEAFF
size: many; J: TRBJ2-7; V: TRBV6-2/TRBV6-3; D: TRBD2; DNA: TGTGCCAGCAGTTTCGCCGGACTAGCGGGGGTAACCGAGCAGTACTTC; CDR3: CASSFAGLAGVTEQYF
size: NA; J: TRBJ1-1; V: TRBV6-5; D: TRBD1; DNA: TGTGCCAGCAGTTACTCGATACAGGGGGCCCTCGCTGAAGCTTTCTTT; CDR3: CASSYSIQGALAEAFF
size: few; J: TRBJ1-2; V: TRBV20-1; D: NA; DNA: TGCAGTGCTATCGACAGAGTTAGCTATGGCTACACCTTC; CDR3: CSAIDRVSYGYTF
size: few; J: TRBJ2-3; V: TRBV6-2/TRBV6-3; D: NA; DNA: TGTGCCAGCACCCCCCCGGGGAACTTTTTCACAGATACGCAGTATTTT; CDR3: CASTPPGNFFTDTQYF
size: few; J: TRBJ1-1; V: TRBV5-1; D: NA; DNA: TGCGCCAGCAGCTTGGAGGACAGGAACACTGAAGCTTTCTTT; CDR3: CASSLEDRNTEAFF